This TCR beta chain stems from a study of blood T cell repertoires in COVID-19. V gave up 4 bases and J gave up 3 bases, with 15 bases separating them. Germline CDR1 is LGHNA and CDR2 is YNFKEQ. The CDR3 length is 15 residues. The protocol was immunoSEQ multiplex PCR, while the TCRdb copy is restricted to in-frame clones and leaves out a portion. Among approximately 490,000 clones listed, around 87% were seen once. This TCR was recovered from a young woman who had recovered from COVID-19. The chain carries TRBV4-2 and TRBJ1-1, with D perhaps matching TRBD1 (6 bases). The sequencing input was PBMCs or T cells enriched from blood (not recorded which). CDR3 DNA sequence: TGTGCCAGCAGCCCTGCTAGGGGGAGGGACACTGAAGCTTTCTTT. Translated: CASSPARGRDTEAFF.